The present T cell receptor (beta chain) was sequenced within a study of cytomegalovirus exposure and HLA in healthy donors. The PCR made use of 60 Vbeta and 13 Jbeta primers. The table came from immunoSEQ multiplex PCR; TCRdb's copy has only in-frame clones and leaves some out. The table lists 190,000 or so clones, about 81% of them singletons. V dropped 5 bases and J dropped 5 bases, with 10 bases sitting between them. This CDR3 comprises 13 residues. CDR1 SGHTA and CDR2 FQGNSA come from the germline V gene. The clonotype originates from a woman between 50 and 59 years old in good health and CMV-seropositive. The chain uses TRBV7-2 and TRBJ1-5; possible D gene TRBD1, 6 bases. Sequenced material: PBMCs. CDR3 sequence reads: CASSNHRDQPQHF. CDR3 coding DNA: TGTGCCAGCAGCAACCACAGGGATCAGCCCCAGCATTTT.